The sequence of this T cell receptor (beta chain) was determined in a study of cytomegalovirus exposure and HLA in healthy donors (dated by TCRdb to 2015 to 2018). About the full investigation: An earlier analysis of some 620 of the donors reported about 260 Gb of sequence data and some 110 million unique TCR beta sequences obtained from around 180 million T cells. The study used immunosequencing to profile the T cell repertoires of about 670 subjects and linked those repertoires to cytomegalovirus serostatus. Every discovery cohort repertoire had been produced on one sequencing platform. The genetic ancestry cluster associated with self-reported Caucasian donors included roughly four fifths of the 300 to 400 genotyped donors. Besides the first cohort of around 670 subjects, a separate validation cohort made up of roughly 120 different subjects was used. To predict cytomegalovirus infection status, the study brought together high-throughput TCR immunosequencing, statistical association of individual TCRs with disease status, and machine learning. The number of donors typed differed by locus, with roughly 629-640 for A, B, C, DRB1 and DQB1, about 500 for DQA1, 606 for DPA1, and about 450 for DPB1. A later analysis re-examined previously published TCR beta repertoires from just over 650 donors and added high-resolution HLA genotyping to investigate patterns of TCR occurrence. Roughly 300 gigabases of sequencing data and around 80 million unique TCR sequences made up an early release that covered several hundred HLA-typed donors. To decide whether each TCR beta V gene segment behaved as functional or pseudogenic, an earlier analysis of some 540 of the donors relied on high-throughput TCR beta sequencing. HLA typing included class I and class II loci at four-digit resolution. The study aimed to test whether signatures of past pathogen exposure could be identified by cataloging public T cell receptors. Roughly 5 DR-DQ haplotypes were handled as single units for association and clustering, since linkage in the cohort was strong. Donor age, sex, ethnicity and CMV serostatus were compiled together with the repertoire data. A later genetic analysis used genome-wide SNP genotypes for about 60% of the roughly 700 donors, treating that subset as a discovery cohort. Rather than using new phenotypic data, the later analysis identified candidate immune exposures from TCR beta sequences and from how often those sequences occurred across donors. Across 300 to 500 genotyped donors of the cohort, an average of about 240,000 unique TCR beta nucleotide sequences per donor were sequenced, and around 20% of those sequences were non-productive.

The CDR3 measures 14 amino acids from cysteine to phenylalanine. The kept DNA is CDR3 alone, 42 bases in frame from the first base. V is clipped by 1 base and J by 6 bases, and the sequence between their germline boundaries is 12 bases long. CDR1 SGHTA and CDR2 FQGNSA were looked up in the germline V gene. Overall study outcomes, separate from this receptor: A cluster of highly shared sequence variants was judged likely to represent a technical artifact of the sequencing pipeline. In vitro tests confirmed that a few of the cytomegalovirus-associated TCR beta chains recognize cytomegalovirus antigens. A later analysis found that HLA-associated TCR beta chains were more clonally expanded and had lower generation probabilities than equally common non-associated chains. In an earlier analysis of some 500 of the donors, most TCR beta V segments were observed in productive rearrangements about 90% or about 30% of the time, broadly matching IMGT annotations. Because HLA typing was unavailable for some donors at each locus, only the typed subset was used in association tests. A total of 150 to 200 TCR beta chains were listed by the study as associated with cytomegalovirus. In a later genetic analysis, a missense DCLRE1C variant was associated with V-gene and J-gene trimming of TCR beta chains, and the association was replicated in an independent cohort. Most TCR sequences were observed very rarely across donors, whereas some public TCRs were present in many individuals. A later analysis reported that several top co-occurrence clusters appeared linked to parvovirus B19, influenza, CMV and Epstein-Barr virus. The authors suggested that the approach could potentially be extended to other disease states and immunological phenotypes. In a later analysis, some 18,000 TCR beta sequences were associated with specific HLA alleles at a false discovery rate of 0.05. A further reported finding was that TCR beta sequences accurately predicted the HLA-A and HLA-B alleles for most subjects in the first cohort. Correlated functional status among segregating V segments might reflect linkage disequilibrium, but an unknown experimental factor could not be ruled out. The classifier was reported to diagnose cytomegalovirus status with high specificity and sensitivity in both the original cohort and the validation cohort. For the cohort, immune exposure information was limited to CMV serostatus. Because the 87-base-pair reads could not distinguish some IMGT-functional V segments, including TRBV6-2 and TRBV6-3, those segments were excluded. In a later analysis, most CMV-associated TCR beta chains were found to appear HLA-restricted, with HLA associations seemingly driven largely by CMV exposure. According to a later analysis, TCR association rates differed among HLA loci, with DRB1 alleles showing the most associated TCRs and HLA-C alleles showing the fewest. Strong co-occurrence of HLA alleles, especially DR and DQ, made assigning TCR associations to individual alleles difficult. The earlier analysis of 587 of the donors excluded seventeen rarely observed V segments, including chromosome 9 orphons, because counts were too low. According to a later genetic analysis, donors in an Asian-associated ancestry cluster had fewer N-insertions in productive TCRs than the roughly 660-donor mean. The cohort was sequenced for TCR beta chains only, and without alpha or paired-chain data the features that could be detected were limited. Presence/absence analyses assumed roughly uniform sequencing depth across donors, an assumption that may not hold.

In total, about 650 healthy bone marrow donors made up the cohort. At the time of sampling, all cohort members were nominally healthy, though unrecorded immune exposures were likely present. The donor tested CMV seropositive, placing the donor among the 250 to 300 seropositive members of the cohort. Every donor gave a peripheral blood sample, and the peripheral blood mononuclear cells from that sample were used for TCR beta sequencing. The Qiagen DNeasy Blood Extraction Kit was used to extract genomic DNA from the blood cell samples. Comment on this clone: There is no known antigen for this receptor. The sample holds no much larger clone one base away, and base qualities are not on file.

The library relied on the immunoSEQ multiplex PCR assay. The multiplex PCR relied on a mix of 60 forward primers for TCR Vbeta segments and 13 reverse primers for TCR Jbeta segments. A multiplex PCR assay on genomic DNA amplified the CDR3 region of rearranged TCR beta genes. The Illumina HiSeq System was used to sequence the amplified TCR beta libraries as 87-base-pair reads. As for the authors' bioinformatics: In a later analysis, some 80 million unique TCR beta chains were counted across the roughly 670 repertoires, and roughly 11 million of these chains were shared by at least two donors. Raw reads were error-corrected and collapsed into unique sequences with a nearest-neighbor algorithm that merged closely related sequences to remove PCR and sequencing errors. CDR3 sequences were aligned to IMGT reference sequences to assign V, D and J gene segments. For a sequence to be retained, a match of at least six nucleotides was required to both a V gene segment and a J gene segment. Rearrangements were classified as productive when the CDR3 lacked stop codons and remained in frame with V and J, and all other rearrangements were classified as non-productive. CDR3 was defined according to IMGT convention as the region running from the second conserved V-encoded cysteine to the conserved J-encoded phenylalanine. The earlier analysis of roughly 590 of the donors excluded sequences that lacked an unambiguous match to a single V gene segment. An earlier analysis of about 590 of the donors classified V segments as functional when productive rearrangements were above 56.7% and as segregating when the standard deviation between donors was above 5%. To diagnose cytomegalovirus status from the catalog of TCR beta chain sequences, a statistical classification framework was built. In a later analysis, TCR nucleotide sequences were compared against IMGT/GENE-DB human TR gene sequences so that V and J genes could be assigned. In a later analysis, CDR3 sequences and most-parsimonious VDJ recombination scenarios were assigned using the TCRdist pipeline. In a later analysis, every TCR beta chain was defined by the combination of its CDR3 amino acid sequence and its V-gene family, and reads without a unique V-gene family were dropped. In a later analysis, 450 to 600 highly shared, low-generation-probability nucleotide sequences were removed to address suspected cross-contamination and a sequencing artifact. For each public chain, a later analysis derived a clonal expansion index from normalized ranks of inferred template counts within each repertoire. A later analysis computed generation probabilities with a VDJ recombination model fitted to out-of-frame rearrangements, and checked the results against IGoR. In a later analysis, hypergeometric tests were used to score TCR-TCR, TCR-HLA and TCR-CMV co-occurrence, with a repertoire-size bias correction applied to TCR pairs. A later analysis estimated false discovery rates by permuting HLA or CMV assignments 20 times. In a later analysis, co-occurring TCRs were grouped using DBSCAN, and TCRdist sequence similarity was added for clustering within HLA-allele-positive subsets. For co-occurrence clustering, repertoires with fewer than 30,000 or more than 120,000 public chains were excluded, along with roughly 5 repertoires with anomalous nucleotide sharing. TCRdb stores this immuneACCESS table with in-frame sequences only. Part of the clones is absent; in the studies checked, under half of the shortfall reflects unresolved V genes, and no reason is known for the rest. From that table come the V and J calls and clone size; the DNA was used to work out D and trimming. This sample holds roughly 100,000 clones; over 65% were observed only once. More than 6.5% of the sample comes from the top ten.

The sequence was obtained from a man between 40 and 49 years old in good health and CMV-seropositive. The sample taken for sequencing was PBMCs. The rearrangement joined TRBV7-2 to TRBJ1-2; TRBD1 is perhaps the D gene, given 5 matching bases. The sequenced DNA is TGTGCCAGCAGCTTAGGATTGGGGGGTGATGGCTACACCTTC. This gives the protein CASSLGLGGDGYTF.